The clone carrying this TCR beta chain has just a few counts. Its specificity is not known. A patient was excluded if there was uncontrolled infection, other autoimmune disease, pregnancy or lactation. PBMCs stemmed from around 10 ml fresh peripheral blood. There were TCR beta CDR3 regions amplified from RNA transcripts. Initially, a first-round RT-PCR of the TCR CDR3 employed the HTBI primer set. A single record per CDR3 protein comes from TCRdb applying MiXCR to the multiplex PCR reads. Among fewer than 550,000 distinct CDR3 sequences listed, 15% to 19% were seen once. This record comes from a study of T cells in Graves' hyperthyroidism and ophthalmopathy. Regarding the study as a whole: Ophthalmopathy stood apart from stable hyperthyroidism in a 13 V-J model. Progression to ophthalmopathy was predicted a median of approximately 6.4 months early.

V shed 7 bases and J shed 7 bases, with 25 bases lying between them. Germline V gene sequence: CDR1 MNHNS, CDR2 SASEGT. The CDR3 extends over 16 amino acids. The clonotype originates from a woman aged 18-29 years with Graves' hyperthyroidism. The V gene is TRBV6-1, the J gene TRBJ2-5; tentatively, D is TRBD2 (7 bases). The specimen was blood. CDR3 bases: TGTGCCAGCATTGGAGGGGGGGTTAGTCAAGTCGGGACCCAGTACTTC. It encodes CASIGGGVSQVGTQYF.